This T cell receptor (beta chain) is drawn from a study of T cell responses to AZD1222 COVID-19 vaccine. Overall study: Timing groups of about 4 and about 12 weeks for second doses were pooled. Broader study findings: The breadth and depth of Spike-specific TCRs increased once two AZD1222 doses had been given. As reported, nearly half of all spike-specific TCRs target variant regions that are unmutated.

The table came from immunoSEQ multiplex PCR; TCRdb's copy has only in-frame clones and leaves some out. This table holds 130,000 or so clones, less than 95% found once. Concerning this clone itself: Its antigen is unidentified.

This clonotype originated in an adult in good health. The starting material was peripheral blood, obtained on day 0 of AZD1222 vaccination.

The CDR3 region has the DNA TGTGCCAGCAGTTCATTACAGGGGGGAAATGAAAAACTGTTTTTT. Translation gives CASSSLQGGNEKLFF. The chain employs TRBV28 and TRBJ1-4; 8 bases map to TRBD1. Trimming took 4 bases from V and 5 from J; bases not matched to a gene: 6. Germline CDR1 reads MDHEN; CDR2 reads SYDVKM. CDR3 length: 15 amino acids.